The 9 T cell receptor beta chains below all came from one sample that was sequenced in a study of blood T cell repertoires in COVID-19. Sequencing used immunoSEQ multiplex PCR; TCRdb keeps in-frame clones, though not all of them. The sample consists of tens of thousands of clones, roughly 87% of them appearing once. Material: peripheral blood. The source of these receptors is a woman aged 45-65 years with acute or convalescent COVID-19.

This chain connects TRBV9 to TRBJ2-1; the D gene is possibly TRBD1 (6 bases). The CDR3 totals 15 residues. Germline V gene data show CDR1 as SGDLS and CDR2 as YYNGEE. V gave up 3 bases and J gave up 0 bases, with 10 bases separating them. The DNA of the CDR3 is TGTGCCAGCAGCGAGCACAGGGTCTCCTACAATGAGCAGTTCTTC. Protein product: CASSEHRVSYNEQFF.

The chain carries TRBV19 and TRBJ2-1, with TRBD2 as a possible D gene (5 bases). Germline loops: CDR1 LNHDA, CDR2 SQIVND (reference sequence). This CDR3 has 15 residues. Trimming shortened V by 7 bases and J by 10 bases, and 23 bases separated the two germline ends. The CDR3 region has the DNA TGTGCCAGTAACCTGGGGTCCCTTGGAGGTTCCGAGCAGTTCTTC. Amino acid sequence: CASNLGSLGGSEQFF.

This chain connects TRBV30 to TRBJ2-6, with D hard to call. The germline gives CDR1 GTSNPN, CDR2 SVGIG (reference sequence). V shed 4 bases and J shed 0 bases, with 4 bases lying between them. The CDR3 has 13 amino acids. This CDR3 is CAWTSSGANVLTF. The CDR3 DNA reads TGTGCCTGGACTAGCTCTGGGGCCAACGTCCTGACTTTC.

The chain combines TRBV6-5 with TRBJ1-5; no clear D gene. V was pared by 6 bases and J by 6 bases, with 18 bases between. The germline V gene encodes CDR1 MNHEY and CDR2 SVGAGI. The CDR3 sequence is 15 residues long. In nucleotides, the CDR3 is TGTGCCAGCAGACCAGACCGCTCCCCTAGTCAGCCCCAGCATTTT. Encoded protein: CASRPDRSPSQPQHF.

The gene calls are TRBV18 and TRBJ1-5; 8 positions match TRBD1. With V trimmed by 6 bases and J by 3 bases, 10 bases remained unmatched. The CDR3 loop spans 16 amino acids. In germline, CDR1 is KGHSH, CDR2 LQKENI. The CDR3 sequence is CASSPAQGANNQPQHF. CDR3 sequence (DNA): TGTGCCAGCTCCCCGGCCCAGGGGGCCAACAATCAGCCCCAGCATTTT.

The rearrangement uses TRBV12-5 and TRBJ2-5, with a weak D call TRBD1 (6 bases). V was pared by 9 bases and J by 5 bases, with 19 bases between. CDR1 and CDR2 (germline): LGHNT, FRNRAP. This CDR3 contains 14 residues. CDR3: CASLRDIISETQYF. CDR3 in DNA: TGTGCTAGCCTCCGGGACATCATATCGGAGACCCAGTACTTC. Full variable domain (remainder filled in from reference TRBV12-5 and TRBJ2-5): DARVTQTPRHKVTEMGQEVTMRCQPILGHNTVFWYRQTMMQGLELLAYFRNRAPLDDSGMPKDRFSAEMPDATLATLKIQPSEPRDSAVYFCASLRDIISETQYFGPGTRLLVL.

The rearrangement uses TRBV20-1 and TRBJ1-2; D unclear. Germline CDR1 reads DFQATT; CDR2 reads SNEGSKA (reference sequence). The CDR3 is made up of 11 amino acids. Between the trimmed V and J ends, which lost 5 bases and 1 base, there was a span of 5 bases. CDR3 bases: TGCAGTGCTGCGGTTAACTATGGCTACACCTTC. It translates to CSAAVNYGYTF.

This clone was counted once. CDR3 sequence: CSVGQPGGTNYGYTF. In DNA, the CDR3 is TGCAGCGTTGGACAGCCCGGGGGTACTAACTATGGCTACACCTTC. This chain uses TRBV29-1 with TRBJ1-2; possibly TRBD1 for D (5 bases). The V and J ends lost 4 bases and 0 bases respectively, with 15 bases between them. The length of the CDR3 is 15 residues. Looked up from germline, CDR1 is SQVTM and CDR2 is ANQGSEA.

The chain joins TRBV6-6 to TRBJ1-6; D may be TRBD1 (6 bases). Germline V gene sequence: CDR1 MNHNY, CDR2 SVGAGI (reference sequence). The CDR3 is 17 amino acids. The germline V and J ends were trimmed by 5 bases and 3 bases, with 17 bases remaining between them. CDR3 in amino acids: CASSLYWTDLYNSPLHF. The CDR3 nucleotides are TGTGCCAGCAGTCTATATTGGACAGACCTCTATAATTCACCCCTCCACTTT.